The 30 T cell receptor beta chains listed next were all sequenced from one sample in a study of CD8 T cells in Susac syndrome. With random hexamers, reverse transcription was performed on about 0.5 to 1 ug of RNA. In TCRdb, the immunoSEQ multiplex PCR reads were re-called with MiXCR into one record per CDR3 protein. The repertoire holds under 150,000 distinct CDR3 sequences, with approximately 94% as singletons. The sample consisted of CD4+ T cells from PBMCs. All receptors derive from a human donor with multiple sclerosis.

This chain links TRBV25-1 with TRBJ1-6; D is possibly TRBD1 (5 bases). Germline CDR1 is MGHDK and CDR2 is SYGVNS. CDR3 length: 15 residues. V lost 5 bases, J lost 2 bases, and 10 bases lay in between. The chain's CDR3 is CASSHSGAYNSPLHF. CDR3 coding DNA: TGTGCCAGCAGTCACTCGGGGGCCTATAATTCACCCCTCCACTTT. Complete variable domain (other parts from reference TRBV25-1 and TRBJ1-6): EADIYQTPRYLVIGTGKKITLECSQTMGHDKMYWYQQDPGMELHLIHYSYGVNSTEKGDLSSESTVSRIRTEHFPLTLESARPSHTSQYLCASSHSGAYNSPLHFGNGTRLTVT.

The chain links TRBV30 to TRBJ2-7; 8 bases agree with TRBD2. The CDR3 contains 15 residues. Per germline, CDR1 GTSNPN and CDR2 SVGIG (reference sequence). Trimming removed 3 bases from V and 5 bases from J; junction bases left unmatched: 12. The CDR3 sequence is CAWRYTGTRYNEQYF. DNA of the CDR3: TGTGCCTGGAGATACACCGGGACTAGGTACAACGAGCAGTACTTC.

The chain is built from TRBV5-1 and TRBJ1-1, with D perhaps matching TRBD1 (5 bases). The CDR3 is 16 amino acids. V dropped 0 bases and J dropped 0 bases, with 12 bases sitting between them. CDR1 is SGHRS and CDR2 is YFSETQ in the germline V gene. The CDR3 DNA follows: TGCGCCAGCAGCTTGGCGAGGGGCAGCCTGAACACTGAAGCTTTCTTT. Its translation: CASSLARGSLNTEAFF. Full variable domain (rest looked up from reference TRBV5-1 and TRBJ1-1): KAGVTQTPRYLIKTRGQQVTLSCSPISGHRSVSWYQQTPGQGLQFLFEYFSETQRNKGNFPGRFSGRQFSNSRSEMNVSTLELGDSALYLCASSLARGSLNTEAFFGQGTRLTVV.

V and J are TRBV14 and TRBJ2-7; unclear D gene. Germline CDR1 SGHDN, CDR2 FVKESK. CDR3 length: 16 amino acids. Trimming removed 0 bases from V and 2 bases from J, with 14 bases in between. CDR3 nucleotide sequence: TGTGCCAGCAGCCAAGACGAGTTGGGCAGGCCCTACGAGCAGTACTTC. The encoded protein is CASSQDELGRPYEQYF.

The V call is TRBV7-2, the J call TRBJ1-5; D may be TRBD1 (6 bases). The CDR3 sequence is 15 residues long. The V end lost 2 bases, the J end lost 4 bases, and 12 bases lay between the germline ends. Germline V gene data show CDR1 as SGHTA and CDR2 as FQGNSA. CDR3 coding DNA: TGTGCCAGCAGCTTAATGACAGGCAATAATCAGCCCCAGCATTTT. This sequence encodes CASSLMTGNNQPQHF.

The chain uses TRBV18 and TRBJ1-3, with D perhaps TRBD1 (5 bases). The CDR3 runs to 15 residues. In germline, CDR1 is KGHSH, CDR2 LQKENI. Trimming left V 3 bases short and J 5 bases short, with 14 bases between. DNA for the CDR3: TGTGCCAGCTCACCCCCCGCGACAGTACGAAACACCATATATTTT. Amino acid sequence: CASSPPATVRNTIYF.

The chain employs TRBV6-5 and TRBJ1-1; a weak D match, TRBD1 (6 bases). The germline V gene has CDR1 MNHEY and CDR2 SVGAGI. V was pared by 5 bases and J by 0 bases, with 7 bases between. CDR3 length equals 13 residues. The CDR3 spells CASSRTVNTEAFF. CDR3 nucleotide sequence: TGTGCCAGCAGTCGGACAGTGAACACTGAAGCTTTCTTT.

This chain uses TRBV19 with TRBJ2-2; possible D gene TRBD2, 5 bases. Trimming shortened V by 5 bases and J by 4 bases, and 17 bases separated the two germline ends. The CDR3 spans 16 residues. Germline assignment: CDR1 LNHDA and CDR2 SQIVND (reference sequence). The CDR3 DNA follows: TGTGCCAGTAGTCCCCGGACCCGGGGATTCACCGGGGAGCTGTTTTTT. This gives the protein CASSPRTRGFTGELFF.

The chain recombines TRBV7-2 with TRBJ2-1; 13 bases fit TRBD2. The V gene end was trimmed by 1 base and the J gene end by 9 bases; junction bases not matched to a gene: 6. CDR1 SGHTA and CDR2 FQGNSA come from the germline V gene. The CDR3 spans 16 residues. In DNA, the CDR3 is TGTGCCAGCAGCTTAGTGTGGGGACTAGCGGGATCTGAGCAGTTCTTC. Translated, it gives CASSLVWGLAGSEQFF.

The V and J genes are TRBV6-5 and TRBJ2-7; D possibly matches TRBD1 or TRBD2 (5 bases each). The V end lost 5 bases, the J end lost 2 bases, and 13 bases lay between the germline ends. This CDR3 comprises 14 residues. Germline V gene sequence: CDR1 MNHEY, CDR2 SVGAGI. CDR3 region: CASSPGDGTYEQYF. The CDR3 DNA reads as TGTGCCAGCAGTCCTGGGGACGGGACCTACGAGCAGTACTTC.

V usage is TRBV7-2 and J usage is TRBJ2-6; D might be TRBD1 (5 bases). The CDR3 runs 15 residues. The germline CDR1 and CDR2 sequences are SGHTA and FQGNSA. The V gene lost 1 base and the J gene lost 2 bases, with 6 bases spanning the gap. The CDR3 coding sequence is TGTGCCAGCAGCTTAGGACAGCCTGGGGCCAACGTCCTGACTTTC. Residues: CASSLGQPGANVLTF.

The chain employs TRBV6-2 or TRBV6-3 and TRBJ1-2; the match to TRBD1 covers 8 bases. The germline V gene has CDR1 MNHEY and CDR2 SVGEGT. The J segment lost 9 bases and the V segment lost 4 bases, leaving 7 bases of the junction unmatched. The CDR3 covers 13 residues. Written as DNA, the CDR3 is TGTGCCAGCAGTTCCGGGACAGGACGACGCTACACCTTC. Encoded protein: CASSSGTGRRYTF.

The CDR3 sequence: CASSADRTGGWQPQHF. The CDR3 DNA reads TGTGCCAGCAGTGCGGACAGGACAGGGGGATGGCAGCCCCAGCATTTT. The rearrangement joins TRBV27 to TRBJ1-5; 10 positions match TRBD1. Losses at the gene ends were 5 bases for V and 7 bases for J; bases not matched to a gene: 11. From germline, CDR1 is MNHEY and CDR2 SMNVEV (reference sequence). The CDR3 length is 16 residues.

The V gene is TRBV7-9, the J gene TRBJ2-3, with D unclear. This CDR3 has 16 residues. With 6 bases removed from V and 3 bases from J, the gap between germline ends came to 19 bases. The germline gives CDR1 SEHNR, CDR2 FQNEAQ (reference sequence). The CDR3 bases are TGTGCCAGCAGTTCCAGTCTCCAGAGTGGAACAGATACGCAGTATTTT. Its protein product is CASSSSLQSGTDTQYF.

The V and J genes are TRBV18 and TRBJ2-1; no definite D call. This CDR3 contains 13 residues. Germline CDR1 reads KGHSH; CDR2 reads LQKENI. With 6 bases removed from V and 4 bases from J, the gap between germline ends came to 10 bases. Here the CDR3 reads CASSRVAYNEQFF. CDR3 bases: TGTGCCAGCTCCCGGGTCGCGTACAATGAGCAGTTCTTC.

The gene calls are TRBV3-1 and TRBJ1-1; D is unclear. From germline, CDR1 is LGHDT and CDR2 YNNKEL (reference sequence). V was shortened by 4 bases and J by 4 bases, with 16 bases between the two germline ends. The CDR3 runs to 15 residues. CDR3 protein: CASSRSFTLSTEAFF. CDR3 in DNA: TGTGCCAGCAGCCGATCCTTTACCTTGAGCACTGAAGCTTTCTTT.

The chain couples TRBV3-1 to TRBJ1-1; D is possibly TRBD1 (6 bases). Trimming took 4 bases from V and 5 from J, leaving 14 bases between them. Germline V gene data show CDR1 as LGHDT and CDR2 as YNNKEL (reference sequence). The CDR3 extends over 14 amino acids. Here the CDR3 reads CASSLQGRMTEAFF. The CDR3 bases are TGTGCCAGCAGCCTACAGGGTAGGATGACTGAAGCTTTCTTT.

The rearrangement links TRBV27 to TRBJ1-2, with D unresolved. This CDR3 has 13 amino acids. Germline V gene lookup returns CDR1 MNHEY and CDR2 SMNVEV (reference sequence). Trimming took off 3 bases at V and 0 bases at J, with 5 bases between the two ends. CDR3 protein: CASSFGSNYGYTF. Written as DNA, the CDR3 is TGTGCCAGCAGTTTCGGGTCTAACTATGGCTACACCTTC.

The CDR3: CASSQRSRVGTEAFF. CDR3 nucleotides: TGTGCCAGCAGCCAAAGATCCAGGGTTGGCACTGAAGCTTTCTTT. The chain carries TRBV3-1 and TRBJ1-1, with D possibly being TRBD1 (5 bases). The CDR3 runs to 15 residues. Trimming left V 2 bases short and J 4 bases short, with 14 bases between. Germline V CDR1 and CDR2: LGHDT, YNNKEL (reference sequence).

The chain employs TRBV7-9 and TRBJ2-7; 8 nucleotides align to TRBD1. In germline, CDR1 is SEHNR, CDR2 FQNEAQ (reference sequence). The CDR3 totals 14 residues. V was clipped by 1 base and J by 3 bases; unmatched bases: 2. CDR3 nucleotide sequence: TGTGCCAGCAGCTTAGGGACAGGGTTCTACGAGCAGTACTTC. It encodes CASSLGTGFYEQYF.

CDR3 protein: CASSDYQGAGDEQFF. CDR3 DNA: TGTGCCAGCAGTGATTATCAGGGGGCCGGGGATGAGCAGTTCTTC. V and J are TRBV12-3 or TRBV12-4 and TRBJ2-1, with TRBD1 matching 8 bases. J was trimmed by 8 bases and V by 5 bases; bases with no gene match: 11. This CDR3 region has 15 residues.

This rearrangement joins TRBV12-3 or TRBV12-4 to TRBJ1-1; the D is unclear. Trimming cost V 2 bases and J 10 bases, with 14 bases left between them. The CDR3 has 13 residues. The CDR3 spells CASSLSGPEAAFF. The CDR3 nucleotides read TGTGCCAGCAGTTTATCTGGGCCAGAGGCAGCTTTCTTT.

This clonotype was seen only a few times. This chain links TRBV7-3 with TRBJ2-2; D might be TRBD1 (6 bases). The germline V and J ends were trimmed by 5 bases and 0 bases, with 19 bases remaining between them. Germline CDR1 reads SGHTA; CDR2 reads FQGTGA. The CDR3 is 18 amino acids. The CDR3 DNA reads as TGTGCCAGCAGCCCGGGACATCCTTTGGCCGCGAACACCGGGGAGCTGTTTTTT. Protein: CASSPGHPLAANTGELFF.

This chain uses TRBV6-1 with TRBJ2-7, with 8 positions matching TRBD1. This CDR3 is 12 amino acids long. The J segment lost 7 bases and the V segment lost 7 bases, leaving 6 bases of the junction unmatched. The germline V gene has CDR1 MNHNS and CDR2 SASEGT. CDR3 nucleotide sequence: TGTGCCAGCACCAGGGGGCAAGGGGAGCAGTACTTC. Its protein is CASTRGQGEQYF.

The V and J genes are TRBV5-1 and TRBJ2-7; D is undetermined. The CDR3 extends over 14 amino acids. Looked up from germline, CDR1 is SGHRS and CDR2 is YFSETQ. The germline V and J ends were trimmed by 5 bases and 0 bases, with 12 bases remaining between them. CDR3 nucleotides: TGCGCCAGCAGAACGGGTGTTACCTCCTACGAGCAGTACTTC. The encoded protein is CASRTGVTSYEQYF.

V is TRBV6-2 or TRBV6-3 and J is TRBJ2-7; either TRBD1 or TRBD2 may fit D (5 bases each). The CDR3 sequence is 14 residues long. The germline V gene has CDR1 MNHEY and CDR2 SVGEGT. Trimming took off 6 bases at V and 6 bases at J, with 18 bases between the two ends. CDR3 protein: CASRPATGLTEQYF. The CDR3 DNA follows: TGTGCCAGCAGGCCCGCTACGGGGCTTACCGAGCAGTACTTC.

J is TRBJ2-5 and V is TRBV9; D call uncertain. Trimming removed 0 bases at V and 5 bases at J, with 11 bases between. The CDR3 sequence is 14 residues long. Germline V gene lookup returns CDR1 SGDLS and CDR2 YYNGEE. CDR3 sequence: CASSVGARGETQYF. CDR3 nucleotide sequence: TGTGCCAGCAGCGTAGGGGCACGCGGTGAGACCCAGTACTTC.

V is TRBV5-1 and J is TRBJ1-1, with 9 bases matching TRBD1. Germline-derived CDR1 and CDR2 are SGHRS and YFSETQ. V lost 1 base to trimming and J lost 6 bases; unmatched junction nucleotides: 4. CDR3 length: 14 amino acids. The DNA for the CDR3 is TGCGCCAGCAGCTTGACAGGGGGCGACGCTGAAGCTTTCTTT. Protein sequence: CASSLTGGDAEAFF. The full variable domain, in which reference TRBV5-1 and TRBJ1-1 provide the parts outside the CDR3, is KAGVTQTPRYLIKTRGQQVTLSCSPISGHRSVSWYQQTPGQGLQFLFEYFSETQRNKGNFPGRFSGRQFSNSRSEMNVSTLELGDSALYLCASSLTGGDAEAFFGQGTRLTVV.

The chain joins TRBV5-8 to TRBJ1-5; 7 nucleotides agree with TRBD1. The CDR3 length is 14 residues. Germline-derived CDR1 and CDR2 are SGHTS and YDEGEE. V lost 1 base, J lost 5 bases, and 3 bases stayed unmatched. Here the CDR3 DNA reads TGTGCCAGCAGCTTGAAGGGGGCGCATCAGCCCCAGCATTTT. This encodes CASSLKGAHQPQHF.

The CDR3 nucleotides are TGTGCCAGCAGATGGGCGCAGGACACTGAAGCTTTCTTT. This gives the protein CASRWAQDTEAFF. The chain couples TRBV7-2 to TRBJ1-1; D is unclear. V was pared by 6 bases and J by 3 bases, with 11 bases between. There are 13 residues in the CDR3. Germline assignment: CDR1 SGHTA and CDR2 FQGNSA.